This entry lists 28 T cell receptor beta chains sequenced from one sample in a study of shared clonotypes between healthy human individuals. Assay: immunoSEQ multiplex PCR; the TCRdb copy retains only in-frame clones and omits some. This sample has over a million clones, with around 95% found just once. The source material was naive CD4+ T cells sorted from blood. The subset is: CD45RA+ positively selected. These receptors were obtained from a young man in good health.

This chain uses TRBV29-1 with TRBJ1-4; tentatively, D is TRBD1 (6 bases). CDR1 is SQVTM and CDR2 is ANQGSEA in the germline V gene. The CDR3 is made up of 13 amino acids. Trimming removed 4 bases from V and 2 bases from J, with 8 bases in between. The DNA for the CDR3 is TGCAGCGTTGGGGGGCGTACTAATGAAAAACTGTTTTTT. Amino acids: CSVGGRTNEKLFF.

The chain couples TRBV9 to TRBJ2-3; D ambiguous. There are 15 residues in the CDR3. The germline V and J ends were trimmed by 3 bases and 2 bases, with 13 bases remaining between them. Germline CDR1 reads SGDLS; CDR2 reads YYNGEE. CDR3 residues: CASSATSSSTDTQYF. CDR3 sequence (DNA): TGTGCCAGCAGCGCGACAAGCTCTTCCACAGATACGCAGTATTTT.

The rearrangement joins TRBV2 to TRBJ2-1; TRBD2 aligns across 11 bases. From germline, CDR1 is SNHLY and CDR2 FYNNEI. This CDR3 region has 14 residues. The V and J ends lost 4 bases and 6 bases, in that order; junction bases with no gene match: 2. CDR3 region: CASSGSGRGNEQFF. CDR3 bases: TGTGCCAGCAGTGGTAGCGGGAGGGGCAATGAGCAGTTCTTC.

The CDR3 spells CASSADRVGDTQYF. CDR3 sequence (DNA): TGTGCCAGCAGCGCCGACAGGGTCGGAGATACGCAGTATTTT. V and J are TRBV7-8 and TRBJ2-3; 7 bases align to TRBD1. Per germline, CDR1 SGHVS and CDR2 FQNEAQ. The CDR3 contains 14 residues. With V trimmed by 5 bases and J by 5 bases, 7 bases remained unmatched. The complete variable domain, with remaining parts taken from reference TRBV7-8 and TRBJ2-3, reads GAGVSQSPRYKVAKRGQDVALRCDPISGHVSLFWYQQALGQGPEFLTYFQNEAQLDKSGLPSDRFFAERPEGSVSTLKIQRTQQEDSAVYLCASSADRVGDTQYFGPGTRLTVL.

This clone has only one observation. The chain uses TRBV29-1 and TRBJ2-5; D may be TRBD1 (6 bases). Germline V gene sequence: CDR1 SQVTM, CDR2 ANQGSEA. This CDR3 comprises 13 residues. V lost 4 bases and J 5 bases, leaving 14 bases between the germline ends. The CDR3 coding sequence is TGCAGCGTTGGAGTCGACAGGAGGGAGACCCAGTACTTC. Encoded protein: CSVGVDRRETQYF.

The J gene is TRBJ2-2, the V gene TRBV7-6; maybe TRBD2 (6 bases). Between the trimmed V and J ends, which lost 2 bases and 6 bases, there was a span of 13 bases. The CDR3 is 15 residues long. Germline V CDR1 and CDR2: SGHVS, FNYEAQ. The CDR3 reads CASSLQTRWAGELFF. The CDR3 DNA sequence: TGTGCCAGCAGCTTACAGACTAGGTGGGCCGGGGAGCTGTTTTTT.

The V call is TRBV7-8, the J call TRBJ2-2; a weak D match, TRBD1 (6 bases). Trimming took 7 bases from V and 0 from J, leaving 12 bases between them. CDR1 and CDR2 from the germline V gene are SGHVS and FQNEAQ. The CDR3 spans 15 residues. CDR3 in amino acids: CASIPWDTNTGELFF. The DNA of the CDR3 is TGTGCCAGCATCCCCTGGGACACGAACACCGGGGAGCTGTTTTTT.

This chain connects TRBV19 to TRBJ2-7, with 9 bases matching TRBD1. CDR3 length: 14 amino acids. V gave up 5 bases and J gave up 3 bases; unmatched junction bases: 5. Germline-derived CDR1 and CDR2 are LNHDA and SQIVND (reference sequence). The DNA of the CDR3 is TGTGCCAGTAGTGGACAGGGGTTAGGCTACGAGCAGTACTTC. Translating gives CASSGQGLGYEQYF. Filled out from reference TRBV19 and TRBJ2-7, the complete variable domain reads DGGITQSPKYLFRKEGQNVTLSCEQNLNHDAMYWYRQDPGQGLRLIYYSQIVNDFQKGDIAEGYSVSREKKESFPLTVTSAQKNPTAFYLCASSGQGLGYEQYFGPGTRLTVT.

For this clone: This sample includes further DNA sequences coding for the same CDR3. The chain couples TRBV28 to TRBJ1-1; possible D gene TRBD1, 6 bases. V lost 2 bases and J lost 4, with 8 bases in between. Germline values: CDR1 MDHEN, CDR2 SYDVKM. This CDR3 comprises 13 residues. The CDR3 sequence: CASSLGGATEAFF. The CDR3 DNA reads as TGTGCCAGCAGTTTAGGGGGGGCCACTGAAGCTTTCTTT. The full variable domain, rest sourced from reference TRBV28 and TRBJ1-1, is DVKVTQSSRYLVKRTGEKVFLECVQDMDHENMFWYRQDPGLGLRLIYFSYDVKMKEKGDIPEGYSVSREKKERFSLILESASTNQTSMYLCASSLGGATEAFFGQGTRLTVV.

The V and J genes are TRBV6-6 and TRBJ2-7; D perhaps matches TRBD1 (5 bases). The germline V gene has CDR1 MNHNY and CDR2 SVGAGI (reference sequence). The CDR3 totals 14 residues. The germline V and J ends were trimmed by 4 bases and 1 base, with 11 bases remaining between them. The CDR3 DNA sequence: TGTGCCAGCAGTTCAAGGGGTACGTCCTACGAGCAGTACTTC. It translates to CASSSRGTSYEQYF.

J is TRBJ2-7 and V is TRBV5-1; no clear D. Trimming cost V 0 bases and J 1 base, with 20 bases left between them. Germline CDR1 is SGHRS and CDR2 is YFSETQ. The CDR3 has 18 residues. CDR3 nucleotides: TGCGCCAGCAGCTTGGTTGGTAGCTCGACCTCCCGGTCCTACGAGCAGTACTTC. It codes for CASSLVGSSTSRSYEQYF.

As for this clone: This sample also contains other DNA sequences that code for the same CDR3. This chain uses TRBV29-1 with TRBJ2-7; D is ambiguous. The CDR3 sequence is 12 residues long. Germline V CDR1 and CDR2: SQVTM, ANQGSEA. Trimming took off 6 bases at V and 0 bases at J, with 9 bases between the two ends. This CDR3 is CSVRQSSYEQYF. CDR3 coding DNA: TGCAGCGTCCGGCAGAGCTCCTACGAGCAGTACTTC.

This rearrangement joins TRBV5-1 to TRBJ2-7, with 7 bases that match TRBD2. After removal of 2 bases from V and 3 bases from J, the junction contained 8 bases not matched to a gene. Germline V gene data show CDR1 as SGHRS and CDR2 as YFSETQ. The CDR3 is 15 amino acids. Here the CDR3 DNA reads TGCGCCAGCAGCTTCGGTTCTAGCGGAGACTACGAGCAGTACTTC. Its protein product is CASSFGSSGDYEQYF. The entire variable domain, with the rest obtained from reference TRBV5-1 and TRBJ2-7, is as follows: KAGVTQTPRYLIKTRGQQVTLSCSPISGHRSVSWYQQTPGQGLQFLFEYFSETQRNKGNFPGRFSGRQFSNSRSEMNVSTLELGDSALYLCASSFGSSGDYEQYFGPGTRLTVT.

This sequence joins TRBV6-5 and TRBJ1-1; D possibly corresponds to TRBD1 (6 bases). The V gene's germline CDR1 is MNHEY and CDR2 SVGAGI. This CDR3 has 13 residues. Trimming pared 6 bases from V and 4 bases from J, leaving 12 bases between. The CDR3 nucleotides read TGTGCCAGCAGGCTACAGGGATCCACTGAAGCTTTCTTT. Translated: CASRLQGSTEAFF.

As DNA, the CDR3 is TGTGCCTGGAGTGTGGGCAAGGGTCCCTTCAATGAGCAGTTCTTC. Protein product: CAWSVGKGPFNEQFF. This chain joins TRBV30 and TRBJ2-1, with D unresolved. CDR1 is GTSNPN and CDR2 is SVGIG in the germline V gene (reference sequence). V shed 0 bases and J shed 6 bases, with 15 bases lying between them. The CDR3 has 15 amino acids.

The J gene is TRBJ2-7, the V gene TRBV10-2, with D maybe TRBD2 (5 bases). Germline V lookup: CDR1 WSHSY, CDR2 SAAADI. V lost 2 bases, J lost 6 bases, and 8 bases lay in between. The CDR3 sequence is 12 residues long. The chain's CDR3 is CASSEVSGEQYF. CDR3 bases: TGCGCCAGCAGTGAGGTCAGCGGCGAGCAGTACTTC.

This chain connects TRBV7-9 to TRBJ2-7, with 9 nucleotides matching TRBD1. The CDR3 consists of 16 residues. The germline V gene has CDR1 SEHNR and CDR2 FQNEAQ (reference sequence). V shed 3 bases and J 4 bases; nucleotides not matched to a gene: 10. The CDR3 region is CASSLGAGTGIYEQYF. CDR3 DNA: TGTGCCAGCAGCTTGGGTGCCGGGACAGGGATTTACGAGCAGTACTTC.

CDR3 loop: CASSDRAGMIRSNQPQHF. As DNA, the CDR3 is TGTGCCAGCAGTGATAGGGCAGGCATGATTAGGAGCAATCAGCCCCAGCATTTT. The chain uses TRBV2 and TRBJ1-5; D uncertain. CDR3 length: 18 residues. Germline assignment: CDR1 SNHLY and CDR2 FYNNEI. Trimming stripped 3 bases from V and 1 base from J, with 19 bases between.

V usage is TRBV9 and J usage is TRBJ1-2; D remains unclear. This CDR3 is built from 16 residues. CDR1 and CDR2 from the germline V gene are SGDLS and YYNGEE. The V gene lost 0 bases and the J gene lost 7 bases, with 19 bases spanning the gap. The chain's CDR3 is CASSVVRTVLEAGYTF. In DNA, the CDR3 is TGTGCCAGCAGCGTAGTGAGGACGGTGCTGGAGGCTGGCTACACCTTC. The whole variable domain, filled in from reference TRBV9 and TRBJ1-2, reads DSGVTQTPKHLITATGQRVTLRCSPRSGDLSVYWYQQSLDQGLQFLIQYYNGEERAKGNILERFSAQQFPDLHSELNLSSLELGDSALYFCASSVVRTVLEAGYTFGSGTRLTVV.

J is TRBJ2-1 and V is TRBV6-1; D not resolved. The CDR3 has 15 residues. Trimming shortened V by 8 bases and J by 0 bases, and 14 bases separated the two germline ends. CDR1 and CDR2 (germline): MNHNS, SASEGT. The CDR3 loop reads CASALEDYSYNEQFF. The CDR3 DNA follows: TGTGCCAGCGCCCTCGAAGATTACTCCTACAATGAGCAGTTCTTC.

V is TRBV7-9 and J is TRBJ1-5; 7 nucleotides agree with TRBD1. This CDR3 is built from 13 residues. V dropped 8 bases and J dropped 2; count of bases not matched to a gene: 3. CDR1 is SEHNR and CDR2 is FQNEAQ in the germline V gene (reference sequence). The CDR3 coding sequence is TGTGCCAGCGGAACAGGGGGCAATCAGCCCCAGCATTTT. Amino acids: CASGTGGNQPQHF.

This chain joins TRBV5-4 and TRBJ2-3; D is unresolved. This CDR3 comprises 15 residues. The V end lost 4 bases, the J end lost 0 bases, and 12 bases lay between the germline ends. CDR1 is SGHNT, CDR2 YYREEE, per germline (reference sequence). CDR3 sequence reads: CASSPTRTSTDTQYF. The CDR3 DNA reads as TGTGCCAGCAGCCCGACCCGTACTAGCACAGATACGCAGTATTTT.

V gene TRBV7-9 combines with J gene TRBJ2-7, with D maybe TRBD2 (5 bases). CDR1 and CDR2 (germline): SEHNR, FQNEAQ (reference sequence). This CDR3 comprises 12 residues. The germline V and J ends were trimmed by 7 bases and 5 bases, with 12 bases remaining between them. This chain's CDR3 is CASTNRADEQYF. CDR3 in DNA: TGTGCCAGCACCAACCGAGCGGACGAGCAGTACTTC.

The chain carries TRBV5-5 and TRBJ2-5; maybe TRBD1 (5 bases). Germline CDR1 reads SGHKS; CDR2 reads YYEKEE (reference sequence). Trimming took off 2 bases at V and 5 bases at J, with 16 bases between the two ends. The CDR3 has 15 amino acids. The CDR3 DNA reads as TGTGCCAGCAGCTTTGACAGTAGGGGTAGCGAGACCCAGTACTTC. Translating gives CASSFDSRGSETQYF. Supplemented by reference TRBV5-5 and TRBJ2-5, the full variable domain reads DAGVTQSPTHLIKTRGQQVTLRCSPISGHKSVSWYQQVLGQGPQFIFQYYEKEERGRGNFPDRFSARQFPNYSSELNVNALLLGDSALYLCASSFDSRGSETQYFGPGTRLLVL.

The rearrangement links TRBV10-2 to TRBJ2-1; 11 nucleotides line up with TRBD2. Per the germline V gene, CDR1 is WSHSY and CDR2 is SAAADI. The CDR3 is 14 amino acids. V shed 8 bases, J shed 6 bases, and the junction held 6 bases outside the gene matches. The CDR3 region is CASLASGRTNEQFF. The CDR3 coding sequence is TGCGCCAGCCTCGCTAGCGGGAGGACCAATGAGCAGTTCTTC.

About this clone itself: Additional DNA sequences in this sample encode the identical CDR3. The chain joins TRBV2 to TRBJ1-1, with TRBD1 matching over 7 bases. CDR1 is SNHLY and CDR2 is FYNNEI in the germline V gene. CDR3 length: 13 amino acids. Losses at the gene ends were 4 bases for V and 5 bases for J; bases not matched to a gene: 4. The CDR3 loop reads CASSGQGGTEAFF. The CDR3 nucleotides are TGTGCCAGCAGTGGACAGGGAGGGACTGAAGCTTTCTTT.

This sequence joins TRBV1 and TRBJ2-6; TRBD2, the table's D call, lacks a check against the DNA. TRBV1 is a pseudogene locus. The CDR3 runs to 22 residues. CDR3 sequence (DNA): TGCACCAGCAGCCCCCCCCACCAGGGACTAGCGGGAGGGCTTAGTGGGGCCAACGTCCTGACTTTC. Encoded protein: CTSSPPHQGLAGGLSGANVLTF.

The V call is TRBV27, the J call TRBJ1-5; 7 bases match TRBD1. This CDR3 spans 15 amino acids. V lost 2 bases, J lost 3 bases, and 4 bases stayed unmatched. Germline V gene lookup returns CDR1 MNHEY and CDR2 SMNVEV (reference sequence). The CDR3 DNA sequence: TGTGCCAGCAGTTTACAGGGGGATAACAATCAGCCCCAGCATTTT. Translated: CASSLQGDNNQPQHF.